Each of the 10 T cell receptor beta chains below was sequenced from the same sample in a study of blood T cell repertoires in COVID-19. This table comes from immunoSEQ multiplex PCR, and its TCRdb copy is limited to in-frame clones, with some not included. Among some 270,000 clones, around 85% were seen once, and the ten largest hold 0.87%. Sequencing was performed on peripheral blood. The receptors were gathered from a human donor with COVID-19, enrolled during active disease. The donor label of this sample is uncertain.

On this clone itself: Different DNA sequences within this sample yield the same CDR3. V usage is TRBV9 and J usage is TRBJ1-2, with a weak D call TRBD1 (5 bases). Germline assignment: CDR1 SGDLS and CDR2 YYNGEE. The CDR3 length is 12 residues. Between the trimmed V and J ends, which lost 4 bases and 5 bases, there was a span of 9 bases. CDR3 bases: TGTGCCAGCAGCCTTGACAGTTATGGCTACACCTTC. This sequence encodes CASSLDSYGYTF.

J is TRBJ2-5 and V is TRBV5-1; TRBD1 aligns across 8 bases. This CDR3 has 15 residues. Germline CDR1 is SGHRS and CDR2 is YFSETQ. J gave up 4 bases and V 3 bases, and 8 bases lay outside the gene matches. Here the CDR3 reads CASSSQGARGETQYF. The DNA of the CDR3 is TGCGCCAGCAGCTCTCAGGGGGCGAGGGGAGAGACCCAGTACTTC.

The chain is built from TRBV18 and TRBJ1-5; a possible D gene is TRBD1 (5 bases). Germline V CDR1 and CDR2: KGHSH, LQKENI. V lost 8 bases, J lost 3 bases, and 11 bases lay in between. The CDR3 has 13 residues. The CDR3 loop reads CASQGLLNQPQHF. Here the CDR3 DNA reads TGTGCCAGCCAGGGACTGCTCAATCAGCCCCAGCATTTT.

The chain joins TRBV4-1 to TRBJ2-2; 8 nucleotides line up with TRBD1. This CDR3 is built from 15 residues. Germline CDR1 and CDR2: MGHRA and YSYEKL. Germline trimming cut 2 bases from V and 5 bases from J; bases unmatched to any gene: 4. CDR3 nucleotides: TGCGCCAGCAGCCAATTGACAGGGGCGACCGGGGAGCTGTTTTTT. Amino acid sequence: CASSQLTGATGELFF.

The V gene is TRBV5-1, the J gene TRBJ1-1; D is undetermined. Looked up from germline, CDR1 is SGHRS and CDR2 is YFSETQ. Deletions cut 0 bases from V and 8 bases from J, with 11 bases between. The CDR3 runs 13 residues. The CDR3 reads CASSLDGPGEAFF. CDR3 bases: TGCGCCAGCAGCTTGGACGGGCCGGGGGAAGCTTTCTTT.

J is TRBJ2-5 and V is TRBV2, with TRBD2 as a possible D gene (5 bases). Germline V gives CDR1 SNHLY, CDR2 FYNNEI. The CDR3 loop spans 14 amino acids. Trimming removed 4 bases at V and 1 base at J, with 10 bases between. The CDR3 spells CASSGGLAQETQYF. The CDR3 nucleotides are TGTGCCAGCAGTGGTGGACTTGCCCAAGAGACCCAGTACTTC.

This chain connects TRBV6-1 to TRBJ1-3; D is unclear. Germline V CDR1 and CDR2: MNHNS, SASEGT. This CDR3 is built from 16 residues. V was cut by 0 bases and J by 4 bases, with 13 bases left in between. Here the CDR3 DNA reads TGTGCCAGCAGTGAAGCGCCGGGAAGGAGAGGAAACACCATATATTTT. This translates into CASSEAPGRRGNTIYF.

The chain employs TRBV5-4 and TRBJ1-3; possible D gene TRBD1, 5 bases. There are 15 residues in the CDR3. V dropped 4 bases and J dropped 3 bases, with 14 bases sitting between them. From germline, CDR1 is SGHNT and CDR2 YYREEE (reference sequence). DNA of the CDR3: TGTGCCAGCAGCGACCGGGGGGAGTTTGGAAACACCATATATTTT. This sequence encodes CASSDRGEFGNTIYF. The full variable domain, in which reference TRBV5-4 and TRBJ1-3 provide the parts outside the CDR3, is ETGVTQSPTHLIKTRGQQVTLRCSSQSGHNTVSWYQQALGQGPQFIFQYYREEENGRGNFPPRFSGLQFPNYSSELNVNALELDDSALYLCASSDRGEFGNTIYFGEGSWLTVV.

J is TRBJ2-1 and V is TRBV15; 10 nucleotides match TRBD2. The V and J ends lost 3 bases and 4 bases, in that order; junction bases with no gene match: 21. The CDR3 length is 21 residues. Per the germline V gene, CDR1 is LNHNV and CDR2 is YYDKDF (reference sequence). The CDR3 coding sequence is TGTGCCACCAGCAGTTCCGCCGGACTAGCGGCCCTTTATCTCGGGTACAATGAGCAGTTCTTC. Protein sequence: CATSSSAGLAALYLGYNEQFF.

The J gene is TRBJ2-7, the V gene TRBV5-5; TRBD1 matches at 8 bases. The V segment lost 3 bases and the J segment 5 bases; nucleotides outside the gene matches: 7. The germline V gene encodes CDR1 SGHKS and CDR2 YYEKEE (reference sequence). This CDR3 has 14 amino acids. The CDR3 sequence: CASSSRTGSNEQYF. The DNA of the CDR3 is TGTGCCAGCAGCTCCCGGACAGGGAGCAACGAGCAGTACTTC.